This T cell receptor beta chain is from a study of T cell clonality in common variable immunodeficiency. Study observations and caveats: What drives increased CVID clonality needs T cell subpopulation sequencing. Fewer TCRbeta clones were shared among CVID subjects than controls.

Ten or more counts support this clone. Its antigen is still unknown. The DNA ends 3 residues before the CDR3 does, and the rest of the CDR3 is filled in from the germline J gene. V shed 0 bases and J shed 0 bases, with 5 bases lying between them. The CDR3 sequence is 14 residues long. Germline V CDR1 and CDR2: KGHSH, LQKENI. Sequencing input was equivalent genomic DNA from CVID and controls. Profiling relied on immunoSEQ multiplex PCR, and the TCRdb table lists in-frame clones only, not all of them. The sample includes approximately 37,000 clones, none of them occurring once. The receptor was derived from a person aged 18 to 69 in good health. The sequenced material came from peripheral blood mononuclear cells. The chain has TRBV18 and TRBJ1-1; D is uncertain. CDR3 bases read: TGTGCCAGCTCACCACCTACGGTGAACACTGAA. It encodes CASSPPTVNTE. The CDR3 as a whole reads CASSPPTVNTEAFF.